These 19 T cell receptor beta chains share one sample of origin, sequenced in a study of T-cell memory formation after mild COVID-19. TCRdb re-called the 5' RACE reads through MiXCR, storing one row per CDR3 protein. The table records about 560,000 distinct CDR3 sequences, less than 25% of them present only once. The source material was PBMCs or a T cell subset sorted from them (not recorded which). The receptors originated from an adult woman who had mild COVID-19 (a few samples of this study predate the infection). Cell type and time point are not known.

This clonotype was detected only a few times. J is TRBJ2-1 and V is TRBV25-1, with TRBD2 matching 9 bases. Germline V lookup: CDR1 MGHDK, CDR2 SYGVNS. V dropped 3 bases and J dropped 6; count of bases not matched to a gene: 3. This CDR3 is built from 14 residues. This CDR3 is CASSDTTSGNEQFF. CDR3 DNA sequence: TGTGCCAGCAGTGATACGACTAGCGGCAATGAGCAGTTCTTC.

The CDR3, as DNA: TGTGCCAGCAGCTTACGGGGGGCAACTAGTGGTGAAGCTTTCTTT. Protein sequence: CASSLRGATSGEAFF. The V call is TRBV7-8, the J call TRBJ1-1, with a weak D call TRBD1 (6 bases). CDR1 and CDR2 (germline): SGHVS, FQNEAQ. V dropped 2 bases and J dropped 7 bases, with 17 bases sitting between them. This CDR3 region has 15 residues.

This clonotype was found a few times. The chain couples TRBV4-2 to TRBJ2-3; D gene unclear. Deletions cut 0 bases from V and 1 base from J, with 5 bases between. Germline assignment: CDR1 LGHNA and CDR2 YNFKEQ. The CDR3 length is 14 residues. CDR3 region: CASSQDSGTDTQYF. CDR3 nucleotide sequence: TGTGCCAGCAGCCAAGATTCAGGCACAGATACGCAGTATTTT.

This clonotype was detected a few times. The genes are TRBV5-1 and TRBJ2-7; 10 bases line up with TRBD1. J was trimmed by 3 bases and V by 3 bases; bases with no gene match: 15. This CDR3 spans 18 amino acids. CDR1 SGHRS and CDR2 YFSETQ come from the germline V gene. The CDR3: CASSSPGQGKVFDYEQYF. CDR3 in DNA: TGCGCCAGCAGCTCTCCGGGACAGGGGAAGGTTTTTGACTACGAGCAGTACTTC.

The chain joins TRBV4-2 to TRBJ2-7; 13 bases line up with TRBD2. This CDR3 region has 15 residues. The V and J ends lost 1 base and 6 bases, in that order; junction bases with no gene match: 3. Germline V lookup: CDR1 LGHNA, CDR2 YNFKEQ. The CDR3 loop reads CASSQGTSGSSEQYF. The CDR3 DNA follows: TGTGCCAGCAGCCAAGGGACTAGCGGGAGTTCCGAGCAGTACTTC.

This clonotype was counted a few times. The V and J genes are TRBV10-3 and TRBJ2-7; 7 bases map to TRBD1. Per the germline V gene, CDR1 is ENHRY and CDR2 is SYGVKD. There are 13 residues in the CDR3. Trimming removed 7 bases from V and 2 bases from J; junction bases left unmatched: 5. CDR3: CAIMDTGAYEQYF. The CDR3 DNA reads as TGTGCCATCATGGATACAGGGGCCTACGAGCAGTACTTC.

This rearrangement joins TRBV19 to TRBJ1-1; D remains unclear. Looked up from germline, CDR1 is LNHDA and CDR2 is SQIVND (reference sequence). Trimming pared 3 bases from V and 6 bases from J, leaving 14 bases between. The length of the CDR3 is 14 residues. The CDR3 DNA sequence: TGTGCCAGTAGTATGGGGAGATCCGTTTCTGAAGCTTTCTTT. This codes for CASSMGRSVSEAFF.

The rearrangement joins TRBV9 to TRBJ2-3; D possibly corresponds to TRBD1 (5 bases). The V and J ends lost 0 bases and 6 bases respectively, with 17 bases between them. CDR1 is SGDLS and CDR2 is YYNGEE in the germline V gene. CDR3 length equals 16 residues. DNA of the CDR3: TGTGCCAGCAGCGTAGATCGGCAACAGGCTTGGGATACGCAGTATTTT. It yields the protein CASSVDRQQAWDTQYF.

The chain has TRBV7-9 and TRBJ1-1; D is unclear. CDR3 length: 13 amino acids. Germline CDR1 is SEHNR and CDR2 is FQNEAQ (reference sequence). V was shortened by 6 bases and J by 0 bases, with 8 bases between the two germline ends. The CDR3 loop is CASSWGMNTEAFF. CDR3 DNA sequence: TGTGCCAGCAGTTGGGGAATGAACACTGAAGCTTTCTTT.

In this sample, this clonotype turned up a few times. The DNA of the CDR3 is TGCGCCAGCAGCCCCATGGGGGGGAAAACCTACGAGCAGTACTTC. It encodes CASSPMGGKTYEQYF. V and J are TRBV5-1 and TRBJ2-7, with 7 bases matching TRBD2. Germline values: CDR1 SGHRS, CDR2 YFSETQ. Losses at the gene ends were 4 bases for V and 2 bases for J; bases not matched to a gene: 9. This CDR3 is 15 amino acids long.

The V call is TRBV4-1, the J call TRBJ1-5, with D tentatively TRBD1 (5 bases). V was cut by 2 bases and J by 1 base, with 12 bases left in between. The CDR3 length is 16 residues. Per the germline V gene, CDR1 is MGHRA and CDR2 is YSYEKL. The CDR3 bases are TGCGCCAGCAGCCAACCGGGACTGGGAAGCAATCAGCCCCAGCATTTT. It is translated as CASSQPGLGSNQPQHF.

The CDR3, as DNA: TGTGCCAGCAGCTTACGTATCTTGGATGAGCAGTTCTTC. Translation: CASSLRILDEQFF. The gene calls are TRBV7-2 and TRBJ2-1; no reliable D call. Per germline, CDR1 SGHTA and CDR2 FQGNSA. The CDR3 consists of 13 residues. The V end was cut by 2 bases, the J end by 8 bases, with 10 bases between. Variable domain in full (rest from reference TRBV7-2 and TRBJ2-1): GAGVSQSPSNKVTEKGKDVELRCDPISGHTALYWYRQSLGQGLEFLIYFQGNSAPDKSGLPSDRFSAERTGGSVSTLTIQRTQQEDSAVYLCASSLRILDEQFFGPGTRLTVL.

Only a few counts were recorded for this clonotype. Written as DNA, the CDR3 is TGCGCCAGCAGCCAATACCGGGACCCCAACTCCTACGAGCAGTACTTC. This translates into CASSQYRDPNSYEQYF. The rearrangement joins TRBV4-1 to TRBJ2-7; D is perhaps TRBD1 or TRBD2 (5 bases each). The CDR3 runs to 16 residues. V lost 2 bases, J lost 0 bases, and 14 bases lay in between. In germline, CDR1 is MGHRA, CDR2 YSYEKL.

This clonotype was counted between two and nine times. This rearrangement joins TRBV20-1 to TRBJ1-6; a weak D match, TRBD1 (5 bases). Germline values: CDR1 DFQATT, CDR2 SNEGSKA (reference sequence). Trimming removed 3 bases at V and 1 base at J, with 10 bases between. The CDR3 extends over 15 amino acids. CDR3 DNA sequence: TGCAGTGCTAGGTATAGGGGATCCTATAATTCACCCCTCCACTTT. Residues: CSARYRGSYNSPLHF.

The chain links TRBV9 to TRBJ1-1; maybe TRBD1 (5 bases). The CDR3 extends over 15 amino acids. CDR1 and CDR2 from the germline V gene are SGDLS and YYNGEE. The V and J ends lost 4 bases and 4 bases respectively, with 17 bases between them. CDR3 DNA: TGTGCCAGCAGCCCTCGCTGGGGGTCCGGCACTGAAGCTTTCTTT. Translating gives CASSPRWGSGTEAFF.

The genes are TRBV19 and TRBJ2-5; no definite D call. The CDR3 is 14 amino acids. With 3 bases removed from V and 5 bases from J, the gap between germline ends came to 13 bases. Germline loops: CDR1 LNHDA, CDR2 SQIVND (reference sequence). CDR3 residues: CASSIVDGAETQYF. In DNA, the CDR3 is TGTGCCAGTAGTATTGTGGACGGAGCTGAGACCCAGTACTTC.

In this sample, this clonotype turned up a few times. Written as DNA, the CDR3 is TGTGCCAGTAGGGGACAGGTCAGCTCCTACGAGCAGTACTTC. Encoded protein: CASRGQVSSYEQYF. The gene calls are TRBV19 and TRBJ2-7, with 8 bases aligning to TRBD1. This CDR3 spans 14 amino acids. V gave up 6 bases and J gave up 0 bases; unmatched junction bases: 4. The germline V gene has CDR1 LNHDA and CDR2 SQIVND (reference sequence).

V gene TRBV20-1 combines with J gene TRBJ1-1; tentatively, D is TRBD1 (6 bases). Trimming removed 1 base from V and 1 base from J, with 10 bases in between. The length of the CDR3 is 14 residues. Looked up from germline, CDR1 is DFQATT and CDR2 is SNEGSKA (reference sequence). The CDR3 protein is CSARAPGANTEAFF. In DNA form, the CDR3 reads TGCAGTGCTAGAGCACCAGGGGCGAACACTGAAGCTTTCTTT.

In its sample, this clonotype was seen many times. This chain connects TRBV27 to TRBJ1-5; 7 bases align to TRBD1. Germline CDR1 is MNHEY and CDR2 is SMNVEV (reference sequence). The CDR3 sequence is 15 residues long. Trimming cost V 3 bases and J 6 bases; bases outside gene matches: 8. DNA for the CDR3: TGTGCCAGCAGTTTCGCGTTTTCAGGGGGTCAGCCCCAGCATTTT. This encodes CASSFAFSGGQPQHF.